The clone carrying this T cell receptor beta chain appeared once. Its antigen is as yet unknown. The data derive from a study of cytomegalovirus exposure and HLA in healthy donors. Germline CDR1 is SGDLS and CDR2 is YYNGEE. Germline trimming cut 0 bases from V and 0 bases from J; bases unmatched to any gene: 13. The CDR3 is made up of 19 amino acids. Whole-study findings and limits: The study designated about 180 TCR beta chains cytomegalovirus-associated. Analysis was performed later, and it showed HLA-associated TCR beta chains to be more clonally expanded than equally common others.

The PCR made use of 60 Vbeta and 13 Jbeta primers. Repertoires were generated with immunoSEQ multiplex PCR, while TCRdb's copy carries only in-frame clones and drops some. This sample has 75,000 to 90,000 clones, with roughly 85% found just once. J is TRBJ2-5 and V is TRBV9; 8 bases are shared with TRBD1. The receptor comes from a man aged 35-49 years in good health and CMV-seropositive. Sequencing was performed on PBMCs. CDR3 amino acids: CASSVGTEGWTGNQETQYF. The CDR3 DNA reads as TGTGCCAGCAGCGTAGGGACGGAAGGATGGACAGGGAACCAAGAGACCCAGTACTTC.